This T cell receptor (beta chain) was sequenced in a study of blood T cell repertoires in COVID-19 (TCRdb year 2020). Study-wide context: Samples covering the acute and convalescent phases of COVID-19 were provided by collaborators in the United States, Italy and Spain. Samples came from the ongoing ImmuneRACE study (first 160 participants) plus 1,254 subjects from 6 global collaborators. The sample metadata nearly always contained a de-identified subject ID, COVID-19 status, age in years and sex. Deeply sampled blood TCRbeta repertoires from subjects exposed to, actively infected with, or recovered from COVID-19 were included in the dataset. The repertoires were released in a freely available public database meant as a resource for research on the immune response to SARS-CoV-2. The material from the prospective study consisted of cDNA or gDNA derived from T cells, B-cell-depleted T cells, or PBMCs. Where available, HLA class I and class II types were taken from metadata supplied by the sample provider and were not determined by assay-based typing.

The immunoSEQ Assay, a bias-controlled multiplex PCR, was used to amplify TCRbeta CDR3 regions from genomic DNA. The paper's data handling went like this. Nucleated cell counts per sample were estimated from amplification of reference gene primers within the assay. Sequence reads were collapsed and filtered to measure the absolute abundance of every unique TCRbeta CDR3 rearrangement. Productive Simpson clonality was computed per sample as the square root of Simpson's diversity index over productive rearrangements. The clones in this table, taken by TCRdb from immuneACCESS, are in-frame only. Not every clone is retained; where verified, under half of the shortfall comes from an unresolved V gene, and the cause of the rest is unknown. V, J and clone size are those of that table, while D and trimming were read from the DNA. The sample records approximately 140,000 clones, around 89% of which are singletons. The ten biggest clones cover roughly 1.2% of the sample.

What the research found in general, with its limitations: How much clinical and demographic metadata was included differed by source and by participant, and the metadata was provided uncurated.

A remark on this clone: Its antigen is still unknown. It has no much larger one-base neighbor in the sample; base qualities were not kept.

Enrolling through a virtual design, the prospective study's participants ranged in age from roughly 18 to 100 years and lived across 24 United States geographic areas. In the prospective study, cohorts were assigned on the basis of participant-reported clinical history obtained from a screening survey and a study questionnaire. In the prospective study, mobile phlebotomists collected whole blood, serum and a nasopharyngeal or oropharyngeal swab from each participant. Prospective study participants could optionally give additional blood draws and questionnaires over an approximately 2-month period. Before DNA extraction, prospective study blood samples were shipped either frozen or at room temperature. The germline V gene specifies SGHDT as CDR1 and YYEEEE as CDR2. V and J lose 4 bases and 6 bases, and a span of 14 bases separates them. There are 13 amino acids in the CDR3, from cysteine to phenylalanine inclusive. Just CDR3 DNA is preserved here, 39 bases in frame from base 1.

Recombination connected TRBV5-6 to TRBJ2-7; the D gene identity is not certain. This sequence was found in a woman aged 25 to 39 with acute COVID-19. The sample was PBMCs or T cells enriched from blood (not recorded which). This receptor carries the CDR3 CASSPDSESEQYF. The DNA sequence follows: TGTGCCAGCAGCCCCGATTCTGAGTCCGAGCAGTACTTC.